The source of this T cell receptor (beta chain) is a study of beta chain features in type 1 diabetes. This clone has just a few counts. The antigen is unknown. This CDR3 has 15 residues. V gave up 6 bases and J gave up 4 bases, with 15 bases separating them. Germline V gene data show CDR1 as SNHLY and CDR2 as FYNNEI. Findings and limits, study-wide: For TCRB rearrangement, an influence of HLA type remained unresolved here. Naive, central memory and regulatory TCRB repertoires appeared more similar among patients than healthy donors. VDJ junctions from type 1 diabetes patients carried fewer insertions and larger deletions.

CD4+ cells of the naive, central memory, regulatory and stem cell-like memory types were sorted via CD45RO/CCR7/CD25/CD127/CD95/CD27. Expressed TCRB transcripts were sequenced because the isolated RNA had all been reverse transcribed beforehand. The assay was immunoSEQ multiplex PCR, and TCRdb's table has in-frame clones only and misses some. Altogether roughly 350,000 clones are present, approximately 10% being singletons, with the ten largest covering approximately 0.016%. J is TRBJ1-4 and V is TRBV2, with D perhaps matching TRBD1 (5 bases). This TCR came from a woman in her twenties or thirties in good health. Sample: naive CD4+ T cells from blood. The CDR3 loop reads CASRIYGTHNEKLFF. CDR3 sequence (DNA): TGTGCCAGCAGGATCTACGGGACTCATAATGAAAAACTGTTTTTT.